This T cell receptor (beta chain) derives from a study of blood T cell repertoires in COVID-19. Overall study context: COVID-19 samples, acute and convalescent, were from the United States, Italy and Spain. From T cells, B-cell-depleted T cells, or PBMCs came the material, which was cDNA or gDNA.

Data came from immunoSEQ multiplex PCR; TCRdb stores just in-frame clones and leaves some out. The sample holds 85,000 to 110,000 clones, approximately 89% seen once. CDR1 and CDR2 from the germline V gene are KGHDR and SFDVKD. The CDR3 is 15 residues long. V shed 5 bases, J shed 6 bases, and the junction held 9 bases outside the gene matches. The chain employs TRBV24-1 and TRBJ2-1; 7 bases align to TRBD2. This receptor was obtained from a woman of 80 years or more in a cohort sampled during active COVID-19. The sample comprised peripheral blood. The CDR3 DNA reads TGTGCCACCAGTGGCGGGTGGGAGGGCCTCAATGAGCAGTTCTTC. This encodes CATSGGWEGLNEQFF.